The 4 T cell receptor beta chains below were found in one sample sequenced in a study of T cell repertoires in ileal Crohn's disease. Generated by immunoSEQ multiplex PCR, the TCRdb table keeps only in-frame clones and is missing some. The profile shows about 13,000 clones, 65% to 80% of them singletons. Time point here: neoterminal ileum biopsy at postoperative endoscopy, about 6 months after surgery. Source material: ileal tissue. The receptor source for this set is an adult with Crohn's disease.

The chain recombines TRBV7-3 with TRBJ2-1; 8 bases agree with TRBD1. The CDR3 has 15 residues. Trimming cost V 1 base and J 6 bases; bases outside gene matches: 5. Germline CDR1 reads SGHTA; CDR2 reads FQGTGA. The CDR3 coding sequence is TGTGCCAGCAGCTTAAATCAGGGGGCGAGCAATGAGCAGTTCTTC. Protein sequence: CASSLNQGASNEQFF.

The chain employs TRBV6-6 and TRBJ2-3; 7 positions match TRBD2. Germline values: CDR1 MNHNY, CDR2 SVGAGI (reference sequence). The CDR3 spans 13 residues. V shed 8 bases, J shed 1 base, and the junction held 3 bases outside the gene matches. The CDR3 reads CASLTSGTDTQYF. CDR3 nucleotide sequence: TGTGCCAGCTTAACTAGCGGCACAGATACGCAGTATTTT.

The rearrangement joins TRBV29-1 to TRBJ2-2; 12 bases are a match to TRBD2. Germline V gives CDR1 SQVTM, CDR2 ANQGSEA. The CDR3 is 14 amino acids. J lost 5 bases, V lost 7 bases, and 5 bases had no gene match. Written as DNA, the CDR3 is TGCAGCGCGCGGACTAGCGGGGATACCGGGGAGCTGTTTTTT. As protein: CSARTSGDTGELFF.

The rearrangement uses TRBV18 and TRBJ1-1; D is uncertain. This CDR3 has 14 amino acids. Germline-derived CDR1 and CDR2 are KGHSH and LQKENI. V dropped 0 bases and J dropped 0 bases, with 5 bases sitting between them. The CDR3 DNA is TGTGCCAGCTCACCACCCAACATGAACACTGAAGCTTTCTTT. Protein product: CASSPPNMNTEAFF.